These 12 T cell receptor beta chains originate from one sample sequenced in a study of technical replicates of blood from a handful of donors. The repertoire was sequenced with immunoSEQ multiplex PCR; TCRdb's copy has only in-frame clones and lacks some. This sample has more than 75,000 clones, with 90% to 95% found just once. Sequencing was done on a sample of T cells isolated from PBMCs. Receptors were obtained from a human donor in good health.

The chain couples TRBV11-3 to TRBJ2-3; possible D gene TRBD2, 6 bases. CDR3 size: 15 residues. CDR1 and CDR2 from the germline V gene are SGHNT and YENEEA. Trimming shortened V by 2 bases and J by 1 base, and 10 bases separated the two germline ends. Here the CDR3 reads CASSLNGRGTDTQYF. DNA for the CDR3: TGTGCCAGCAGCTTAAACGGGAGAGGCACAGATACGCAGTATTTT. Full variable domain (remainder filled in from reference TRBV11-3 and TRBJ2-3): EAGVVQSPRYKIIEKKQPVAFWCNPISGHNTLYWYLQNLGQGPELLIRYENEEAVDDSQLPKDRFSAERLKGVDSTLKIQPAELGDSAVYLCASSLNGRGTDTQYFGPGTRLTVL.

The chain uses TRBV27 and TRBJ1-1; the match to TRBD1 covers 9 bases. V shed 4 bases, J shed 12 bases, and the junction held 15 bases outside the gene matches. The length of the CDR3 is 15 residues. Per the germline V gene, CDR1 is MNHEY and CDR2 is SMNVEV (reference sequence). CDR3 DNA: TGTGCCAGCAGTTCCCTCAAAACTACGGGACAGGGTTCTTTCTTT. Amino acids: CASSSLKTTGQGSFF.

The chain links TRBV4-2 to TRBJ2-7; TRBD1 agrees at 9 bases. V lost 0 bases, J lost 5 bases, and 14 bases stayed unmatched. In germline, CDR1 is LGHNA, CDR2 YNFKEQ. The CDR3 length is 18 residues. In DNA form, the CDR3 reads TGTGCCAGCAGCCAAGATCCGCCGGGACAGGGAATCGAAAACGAGCAGTACTTC. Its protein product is CASSQDPPGQGIENEQYF.

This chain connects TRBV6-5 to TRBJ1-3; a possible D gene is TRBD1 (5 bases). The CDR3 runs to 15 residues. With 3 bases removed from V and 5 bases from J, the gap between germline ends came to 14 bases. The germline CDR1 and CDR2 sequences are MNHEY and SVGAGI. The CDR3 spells CASSYTGDGRNTIYF. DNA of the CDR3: TGTGCCAGCAGTTATACGGGGGACGGTCGAAACACCATATATTTT.

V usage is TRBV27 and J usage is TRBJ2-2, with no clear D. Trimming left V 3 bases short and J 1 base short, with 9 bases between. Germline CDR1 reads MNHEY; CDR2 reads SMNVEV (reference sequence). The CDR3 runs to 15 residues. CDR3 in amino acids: CASSFFPKNTGELFF. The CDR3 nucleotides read TGTGCCAGCAGTTTTTTCCCCAAGAACACCGGGGAGCTGTTTTTT.

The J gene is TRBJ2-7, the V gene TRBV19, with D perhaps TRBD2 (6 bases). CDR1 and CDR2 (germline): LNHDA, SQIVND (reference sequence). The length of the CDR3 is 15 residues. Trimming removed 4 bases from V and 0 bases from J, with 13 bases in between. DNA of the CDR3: TGTGCCAGTAGTAACCGGGGACTTTTCTCCTACGAGCAGTACTTC. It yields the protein CASSNRGLFSYEQYF.

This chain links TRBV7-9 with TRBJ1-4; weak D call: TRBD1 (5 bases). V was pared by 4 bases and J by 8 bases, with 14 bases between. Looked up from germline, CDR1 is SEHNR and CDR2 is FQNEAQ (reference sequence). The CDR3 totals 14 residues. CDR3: CASSSSEGWEKLFF. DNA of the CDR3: TGTGCCAGCAGCTCCTCGGAGGGGTGGGAAAAACTGTTTTTT.

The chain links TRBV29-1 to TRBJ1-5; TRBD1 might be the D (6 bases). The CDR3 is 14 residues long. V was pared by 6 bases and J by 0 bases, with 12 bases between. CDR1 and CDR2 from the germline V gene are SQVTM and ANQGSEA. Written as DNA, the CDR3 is TGCAGCGTGGGAGGGGGGAGTAGCAATCAGCCCCAGCATTTT. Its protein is CSVGGGSSNQPQHF.

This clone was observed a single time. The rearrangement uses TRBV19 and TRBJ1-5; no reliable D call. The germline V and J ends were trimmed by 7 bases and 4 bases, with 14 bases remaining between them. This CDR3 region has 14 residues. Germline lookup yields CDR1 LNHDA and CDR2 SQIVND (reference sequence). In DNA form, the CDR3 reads TGTGCCAGTACCCTAGGCGGGGTTAATCAGCCCCAGCATTTT. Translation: CASTLGGVNQPQHF.

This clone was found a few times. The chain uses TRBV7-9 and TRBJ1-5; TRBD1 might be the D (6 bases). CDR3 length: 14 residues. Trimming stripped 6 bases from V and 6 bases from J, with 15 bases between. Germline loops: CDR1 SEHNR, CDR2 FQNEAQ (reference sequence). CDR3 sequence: CASSSKGRGQPQHF. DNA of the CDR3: TGTGCCAGCAGTTCCAAGGGCAGGGGTCAGCCCCAGCATTTT.

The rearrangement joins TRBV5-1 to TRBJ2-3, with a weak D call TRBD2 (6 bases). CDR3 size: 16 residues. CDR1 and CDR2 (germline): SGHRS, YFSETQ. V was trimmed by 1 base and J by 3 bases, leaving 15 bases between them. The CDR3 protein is CASSLLGLAGTDTQYF. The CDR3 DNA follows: TGCGCCAGCAGCTTGCTAGGCTTGGCGGGAACAGATACGCAGTATTTT.

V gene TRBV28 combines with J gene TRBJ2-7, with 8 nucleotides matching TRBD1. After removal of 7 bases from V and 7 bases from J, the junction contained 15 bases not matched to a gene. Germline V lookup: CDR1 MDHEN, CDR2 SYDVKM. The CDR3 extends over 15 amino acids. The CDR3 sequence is CASTVPRTGKREQYF. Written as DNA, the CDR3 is TGTGCCAGCACCGTACCCAGGACAGGGAAAAGAGAGCAGTACTTC. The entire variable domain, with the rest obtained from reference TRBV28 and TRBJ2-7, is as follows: DVKVTQSSRYLVKRTGEKVFLECVQDMDHENMFWYRQDPGLGLRLIYFSYDVKMKEKGDIPEGYSVSREKKERFSLILESASTNQTSMYLCASTVPRTGKREQYFGPGTRLTVT.